The sequence of this T cell receptor (beta chain) was determined in a study of cytomegalovirus exposure and HLA in healthy donors. The study's findings and limits: Later, TCR association rates were found to vary by HLA locus, highest for DRB1 and lowest for HLA-C. A later analysis showed HLA-associated TCR beta chains outstripping equally common others in clonal expansion.

Germline V CDR1 and CDR2: SSHAT, FNYEAQ (reference sequence). CDR3 length: 17 residues. Vbeta (60) and Jbeta (13) primers were used in the PCR. Here immunoSEQ multiplex PCR was the method, and the copy in TCRdb shows in-frame clones only, minus some. The sample includes roughly 97,000 clones, around 9.6% seen only once; the top ten take around 4.9%. Donors consisted of healthy bone marrow donors. This clone was observed a handful of times. The target antigen is unknown. Compared with germline, one end of the junction differs, possibly owing to a read error. The chain has TRBV7-7 and TRBJ2-5, with TRBD2 identical over 12 bases. Sequenced: PBMCs. The receptor was isolated from a man between 50 and 59 years old in good health and CMV-seropositive. As DNA, the CDR3 is TGTGCTAGCAGCTTAGCTGGGCGACTAGCGGGAGCAGAGACCCAGTACTTC. It yields the protein CASSLAGRLAGAETQYF.